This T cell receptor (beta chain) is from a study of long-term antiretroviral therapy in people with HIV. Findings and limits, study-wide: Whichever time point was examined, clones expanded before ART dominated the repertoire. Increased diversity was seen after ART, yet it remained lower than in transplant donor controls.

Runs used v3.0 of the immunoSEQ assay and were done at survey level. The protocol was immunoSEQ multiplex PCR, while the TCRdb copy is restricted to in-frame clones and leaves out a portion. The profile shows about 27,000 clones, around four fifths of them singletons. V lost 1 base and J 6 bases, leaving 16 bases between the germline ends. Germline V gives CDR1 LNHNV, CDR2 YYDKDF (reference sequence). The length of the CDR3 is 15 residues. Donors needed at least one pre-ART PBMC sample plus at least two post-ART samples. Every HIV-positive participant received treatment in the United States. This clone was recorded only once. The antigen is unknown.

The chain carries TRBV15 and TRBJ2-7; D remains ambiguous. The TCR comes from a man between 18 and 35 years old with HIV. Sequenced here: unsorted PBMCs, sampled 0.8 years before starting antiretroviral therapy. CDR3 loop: CATSRGGTRKFEQYF. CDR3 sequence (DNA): TGTGCCACCAGCAGAGGTGGAACCAGGAAGTTCGAGCAGTACTTC.